This TCR beta chain was identified in a study of monozygotic twins with inflammatory bowel disease. In eight separate reactions per sample, cDNA was generated. TCRdb re-analyzed the 5' RACE reads; it lists each CDR3 protein once, without DNA. The sample has approximately 400,000 distinct CDR3 sequences. Study results and limitations: Clonotype overlap with others was lower in IBD patients than in healthy twins, a difference that was greatest with disease activity. No discrimination was achieved between different T cell subtypes. IBD-affected twins scored below their healthy co-twins in TCRbeta diversity (inverse Simpson).

For this clonotype: Its cognate antigen is unknown.

The CDR3 contains 14 residues. Germline loops: CDR1 SQVTM, CDR2 ANQGSEA. This chain links TRBV29-1 with TRBJ1-5; absent DNA, TCRdb's TRBD1 call cannot be checked. The material sequenced was blood. The TCR originated in a human donor with ulcerative colitis or Crohn's disease, or a healthy co-twin of an affected twin (not recorded which). CDR3 amino acids: CSDETGHNNQPQHF.